The T cell receptor beta chain described here comes from a study of T-cell memory formation after mild COVID-19. Across the whole study: In these data, TCR clusters were largely donor specific. General study findings and limits: Researchers found some responding clones in pre-infection memory, a sign that cross-reactive memory joined.

A word on this clonotype: Its antigen is still unknown.

This CDR3 comprises 14 residues. Germline V gene lookup returns CDR1 SGHRS and CDR2 YFSETQ. J was trimmed by 6 bases and V by 0 bases; bases with no gene match: 4. 5'RACE with constant-segment primers built TCRalpha and TCRbeta cDNA libraries with UMIs. TCRdb used MiXCR to reprocess the 5' RACE reads, holding one entry per CDR3 protein. This sample carries over 150,000 distinct CDR3 sequences, 10% to 15% of them seen once, and the ten largest clones take roughly 3.4%. The sequence was obtained from a man between 18 and 29 years old who had mild COVID-19 (a few samples of this study predate the infection). Cell type and time point are not known. This chain links TRBV5-1 with TRBJ2-3; 7 bases agree with TRBD1. Sequencing was carried out using PBMCs or a T cell subset sorted from them (not recorded which). The CDR3 DNA reads as TGCGCCAGCAGCTTGGACACAGGGGTGGATACGCAGTATTTT. Amino acids: CASSLDTGVDTQYF.